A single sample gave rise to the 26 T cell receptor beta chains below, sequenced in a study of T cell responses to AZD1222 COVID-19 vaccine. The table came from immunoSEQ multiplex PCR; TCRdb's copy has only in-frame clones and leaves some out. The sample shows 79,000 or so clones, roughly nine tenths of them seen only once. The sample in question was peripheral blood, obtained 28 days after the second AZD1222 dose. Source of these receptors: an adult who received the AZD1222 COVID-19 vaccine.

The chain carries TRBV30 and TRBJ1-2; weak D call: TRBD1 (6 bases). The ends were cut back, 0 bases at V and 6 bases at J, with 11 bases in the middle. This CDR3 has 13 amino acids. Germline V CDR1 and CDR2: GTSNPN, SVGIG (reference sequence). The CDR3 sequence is CAWSVISGDGYTF. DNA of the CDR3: TGTGCCTGGAGTGTAATTTCAGGGGATGGCTACACCTTC. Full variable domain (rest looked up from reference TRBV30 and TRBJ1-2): SQTIHQWPATLVQPVGSPLSLECTVEGTSNPNLYWYRQAAGRGLQLLFYSVGIGQISSEVPQNLSASRPQDRQFILSSKKLLLSDSGFYLCAWSVISGDGYTFGSGTRLTVV.

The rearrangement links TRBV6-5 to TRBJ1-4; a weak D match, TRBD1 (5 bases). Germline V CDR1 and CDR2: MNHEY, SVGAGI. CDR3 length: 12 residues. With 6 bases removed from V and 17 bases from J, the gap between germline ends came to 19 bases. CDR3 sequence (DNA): TGTGCCAGCAGCTCGGGACTCTCCCAAACCTTTTTT. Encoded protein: CASSSGLSQTFF.

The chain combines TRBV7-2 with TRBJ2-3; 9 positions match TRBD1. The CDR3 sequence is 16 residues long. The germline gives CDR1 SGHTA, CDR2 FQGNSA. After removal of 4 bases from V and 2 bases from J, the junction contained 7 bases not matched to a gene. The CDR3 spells CASSSQQGANTDTQYF. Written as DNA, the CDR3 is TGTGCCAGCAGCTCCCAACAGGGGGCGAACACAGATACGCAGTATTTT.

Here the CDR3 reads CASSLKVASRADTQYF. DNA for the CDR3: TGTGCCAGCAGCTTGAAGGTCGCCAGTCGCGCAGATACGCAGTATTTT. J is TRBJ2-3 and V is TRBV5-6, with unresolved D. This CDR3 comprises 16 residues. The germline V gene encodes CDR1 SGHDT and CDR2 YYEEEE. Trimming removed 1 base from V and 4 bases from J, with 16 bases in between.

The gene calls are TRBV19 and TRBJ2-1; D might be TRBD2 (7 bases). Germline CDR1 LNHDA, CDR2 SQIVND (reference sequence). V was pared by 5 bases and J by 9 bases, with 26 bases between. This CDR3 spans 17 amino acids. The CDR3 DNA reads TGTGCCAGTAGTTTTTACGTTGGTGGGGGGGCTTCCCTTGAGCAGTTCTTC. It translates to CASSFYVGGGASLEQFF.

Here the CDR3 DNA reads TGTGCCATCAGTGTAAGCGGGGCACCGGATACGCAGTATTTT. Encoded protein: CAISVSGAPDTQYF. The rearrangement joins TRBV10-3 to TRBJ2-3, with 7 bases aligning to TRBD2. V lost 4 bases and J lost 6; bases outside the gene matches: 7. Germline lookup yields CDR1 ENHRY and CDR2 SYGVKD. The CDR3 sequence is 14 residues long.

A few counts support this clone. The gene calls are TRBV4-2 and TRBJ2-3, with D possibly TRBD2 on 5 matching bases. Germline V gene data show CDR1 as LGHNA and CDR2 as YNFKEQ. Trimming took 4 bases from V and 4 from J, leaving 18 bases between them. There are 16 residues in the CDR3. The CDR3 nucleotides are TGTGCCAGCAGCCCCCGGGGTCCCTCCAGTGCAGATACGCAGTATTTT. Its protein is CASSPRGPSSADTQYF.

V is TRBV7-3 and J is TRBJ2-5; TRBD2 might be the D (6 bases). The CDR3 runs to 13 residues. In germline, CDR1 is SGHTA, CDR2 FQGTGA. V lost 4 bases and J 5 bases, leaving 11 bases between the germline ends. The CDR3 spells CASSSGGRETQYF. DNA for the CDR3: TGTGCCAGCAGCTCGGGTGGGAGGGAGACCCAGTACTTC.

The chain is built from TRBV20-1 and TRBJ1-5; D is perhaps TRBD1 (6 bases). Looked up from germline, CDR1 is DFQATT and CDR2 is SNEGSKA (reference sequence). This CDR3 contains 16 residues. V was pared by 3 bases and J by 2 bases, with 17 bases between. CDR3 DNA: TGCAGTGCTAGTGAGCTTGGGGGGGGCGGCAATCAGCCCCAGCATTTT. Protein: CSASELGGGGNQPQHF.

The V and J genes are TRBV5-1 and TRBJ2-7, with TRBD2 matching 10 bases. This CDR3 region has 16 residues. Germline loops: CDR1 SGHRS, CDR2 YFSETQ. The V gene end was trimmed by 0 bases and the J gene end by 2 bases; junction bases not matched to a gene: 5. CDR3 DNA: TGCGCCAGCAGCTTGGCCCTAGCGGGGGCCACCTACGAGCAGTACGTC. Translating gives CASSLALAGATYEQYV.

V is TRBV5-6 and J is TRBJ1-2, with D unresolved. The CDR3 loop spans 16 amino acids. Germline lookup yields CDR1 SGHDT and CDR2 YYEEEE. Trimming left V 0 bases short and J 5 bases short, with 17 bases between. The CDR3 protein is CASSLALMEEVYGYTF. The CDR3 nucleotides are TGTGCCAGCAGCTTGGCCCTGATGGAGGAGGTGTATGGCTACACCTTC.

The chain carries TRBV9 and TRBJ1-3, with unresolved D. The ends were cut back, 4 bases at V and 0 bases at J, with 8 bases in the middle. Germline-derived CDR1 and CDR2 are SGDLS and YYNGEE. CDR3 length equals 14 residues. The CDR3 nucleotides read TGTGCCAGCAGCCAGGCCTTCTCTGGAAACACCATATATTTT. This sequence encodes CASSQAFSGNTIYF.

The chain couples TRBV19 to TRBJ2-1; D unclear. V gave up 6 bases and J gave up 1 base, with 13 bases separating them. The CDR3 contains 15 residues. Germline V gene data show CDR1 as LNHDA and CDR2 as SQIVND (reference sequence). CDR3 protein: CASRHRHSSYNEQFF. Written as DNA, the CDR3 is TGTGCCAGTAGGCACAGACATTCTTCCTACAATGAGCAGTTCTTC.

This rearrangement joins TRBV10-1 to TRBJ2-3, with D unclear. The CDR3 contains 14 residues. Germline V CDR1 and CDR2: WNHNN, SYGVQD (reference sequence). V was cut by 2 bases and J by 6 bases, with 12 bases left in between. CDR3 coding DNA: TGCGCCAGCAGTGAGCTAACGGATTTGGATACGCAGTATTTT. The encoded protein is CASSELTDLDTQYF.

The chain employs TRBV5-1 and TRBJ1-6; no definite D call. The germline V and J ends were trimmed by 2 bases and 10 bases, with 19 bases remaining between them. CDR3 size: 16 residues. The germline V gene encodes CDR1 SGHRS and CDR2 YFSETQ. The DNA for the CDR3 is TGCGCCAGCAGCTTAATTGGAACGGTAGGAGACTCACCCCTCCACTTT. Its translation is CASSLIGTVGDSPLHF.

The CDR3 DNA reads as TGTGCCAGCAGTTCCGCGAACACCGGGGAGCTGTTTTTT. Amino acids: CASSSANTGELFF. V gene TRBV6-6 combines with J gene TRBJ2-2, with D uncertain. The CDR3 is made up of 13 amino acids. The germline CDR1 and CDR2 sequences are MNHNY and SVGAGI (reference sequence). The V and J ends lost 4 bases and 0 bases respectively, with 3 bases between them.

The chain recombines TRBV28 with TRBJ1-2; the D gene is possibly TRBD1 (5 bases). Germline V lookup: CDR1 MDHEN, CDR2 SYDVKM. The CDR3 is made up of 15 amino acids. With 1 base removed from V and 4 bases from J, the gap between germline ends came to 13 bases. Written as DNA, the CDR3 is TGTGCCAGCAGTTTATACCCGGACACGGTCTATGGCTACACCTTC. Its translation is CASSLYPDTVYGYTF.

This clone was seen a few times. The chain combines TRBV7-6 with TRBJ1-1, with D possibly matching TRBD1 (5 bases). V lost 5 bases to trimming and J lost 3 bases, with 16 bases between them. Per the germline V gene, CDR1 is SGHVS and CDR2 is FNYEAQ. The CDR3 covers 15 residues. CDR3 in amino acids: CASSQTGFVDTEAFF. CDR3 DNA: TGTGCCAGCAGCCAAACAGGATTCGTGGACACTGAAGCTTTCTTT.

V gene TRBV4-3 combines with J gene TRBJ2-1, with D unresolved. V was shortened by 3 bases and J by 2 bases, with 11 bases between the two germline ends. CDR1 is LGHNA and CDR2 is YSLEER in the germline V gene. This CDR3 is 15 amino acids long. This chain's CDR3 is CASSHAAGAYNEQFF. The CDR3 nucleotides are TGCGCCAGCAGCCACGCGGCAGGTGCCTACAATGAGCAGTTCTTC.

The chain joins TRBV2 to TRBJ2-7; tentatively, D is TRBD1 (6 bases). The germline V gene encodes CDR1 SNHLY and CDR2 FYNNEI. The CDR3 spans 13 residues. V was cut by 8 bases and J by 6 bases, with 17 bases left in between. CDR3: CASGGWGQAEQYF. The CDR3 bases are TGTGCCAGCGGGGGCTGGGGGCAGGCCGAGCAGTACTTC.

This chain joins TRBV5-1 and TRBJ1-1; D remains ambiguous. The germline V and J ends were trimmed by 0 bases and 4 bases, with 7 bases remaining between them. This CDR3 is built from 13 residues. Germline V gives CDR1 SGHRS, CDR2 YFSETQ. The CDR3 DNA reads TGCGCCAGCAGCTTGGCTTCGGGCACTGAAGCTTTCTTT. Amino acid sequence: CASSLASGTEAFF.

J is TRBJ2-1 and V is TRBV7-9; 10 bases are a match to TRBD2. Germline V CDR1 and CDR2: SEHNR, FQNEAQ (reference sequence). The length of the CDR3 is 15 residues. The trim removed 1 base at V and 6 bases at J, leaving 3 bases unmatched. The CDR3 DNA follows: TGTGCCAGCAGCTTAGGGGTAGCGGGGGGCAATGAGCAGTTCTTC. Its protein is CASSLGVAGGNEQFF.

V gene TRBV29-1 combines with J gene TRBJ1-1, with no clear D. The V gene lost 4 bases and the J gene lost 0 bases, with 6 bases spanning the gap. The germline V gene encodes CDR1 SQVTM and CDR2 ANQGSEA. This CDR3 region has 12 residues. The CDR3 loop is CSVVTVNTEAFF. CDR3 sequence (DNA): TGCAGCGTTGTAACAGTGAACACTGAAGCTTTCTTT.

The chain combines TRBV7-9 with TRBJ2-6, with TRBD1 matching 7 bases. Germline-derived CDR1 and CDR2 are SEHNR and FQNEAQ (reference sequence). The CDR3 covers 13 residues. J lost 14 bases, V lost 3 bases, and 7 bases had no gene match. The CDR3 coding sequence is TGTGCCAGCAGCTTTACCGGGACAGAATTCCTGACTTTC. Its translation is CASSFTGTEFLTF.

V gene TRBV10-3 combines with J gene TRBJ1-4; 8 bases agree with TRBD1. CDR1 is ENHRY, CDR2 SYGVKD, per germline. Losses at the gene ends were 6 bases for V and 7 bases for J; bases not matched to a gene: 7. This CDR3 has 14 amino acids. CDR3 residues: CAISATGDGEKLFF. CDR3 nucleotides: TGTGCCATCAGCGCGACAGGGGACGGTGAAAAACTGTTTTTT.

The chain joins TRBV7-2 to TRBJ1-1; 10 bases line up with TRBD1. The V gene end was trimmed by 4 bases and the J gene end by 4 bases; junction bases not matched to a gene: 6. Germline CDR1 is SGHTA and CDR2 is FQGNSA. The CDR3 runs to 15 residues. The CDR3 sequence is CASSSPDRGGTEAFF. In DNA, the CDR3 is TGTGCCAGCAGCTCACCGGACAGGGGGGGCACTGAAGCTTTCTTT.